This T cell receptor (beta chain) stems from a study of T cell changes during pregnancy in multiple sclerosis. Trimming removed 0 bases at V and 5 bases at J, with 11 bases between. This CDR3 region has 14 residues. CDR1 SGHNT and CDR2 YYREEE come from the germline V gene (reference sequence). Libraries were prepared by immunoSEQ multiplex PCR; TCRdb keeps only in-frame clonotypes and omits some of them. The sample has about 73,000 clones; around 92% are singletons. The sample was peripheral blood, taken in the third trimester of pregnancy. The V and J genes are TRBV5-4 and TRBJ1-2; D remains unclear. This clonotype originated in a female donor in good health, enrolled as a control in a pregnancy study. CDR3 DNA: TGTGCCAGCAGCTTGGACCCGTCAGGATATGGCTACACCTTC. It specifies CASSLDPSGYGYTF. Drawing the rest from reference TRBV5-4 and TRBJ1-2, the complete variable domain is ETGVTQSPTHLIKTRGQQVTLRCSSQSGHNTVSWYQQALGQGPQFIFQYYREEENGRGNFPPRFSGLQFPNYSSELNVNALELDDSALYLCASSLDPSGYGYTFGSGTRLTVV.